Each of the 8 T cell receptor beta chains below was sequenced from the same sample in a study of cytomegalovirus exposure and HLA in healthy donors. The method was immunoSEQ multiplex PCR; TCRdb's version includes in-frame clones alone and lacks a portion of them. Found here are 140,000 to 150,000 clones, about 94% of them singletons; the top ten hold approximately 2%. The specimen was PBMCs. These receptors were taken from a young man in good health and CMV-seropositive.

The chain is built from TRBV5-1 and TRBJ2-1; 10 bases map to TRBD2. Germline V gene sequence: CDR1 SGHRS, CDR2 YFSETQ. J was trimmed by 8 bases and V by 3 bases; bases with no gene match: 5. The CDR3 runs 14 residues. This chain's CDR3 is CASSSGTSEDEQFF. CDR3 nucleotide sequence: TGCGCCAGCAGCTCCGGGACTAGCGAAGATGAGCAGTTCTTC.

The V call is TRBV18, the J call TRBJ1-4; D is possibly TRBD1 (6 bases). CDR1 KGHSH and CDR2 LQKENI come from the germline V gene. V lost 0 bases, J lost 7 bases, and 12 bases lay in between. This CDR3 has 15 residues. The CDR3 DNA follows: TGTGCCAGCTCACCACCGGCAGGGGAAATTGAAAAACTGTTTTTT. It codes for CASSPPAGEIEKLFF.

The J gene is TRBJ2-2, the V gene TRBV5-1, with TRBD2 matching 10 bases. The length of the CDR3 is 16 residues. Germline CDR1 is SGHRS and CDR2 is YFSETQ. V trimming: 4 bases; J trimming: 0 bases; junction bases outside the gene matches: 3. The CDR3 loop is CASSGTSVSNTGELFF. CDR3 nucleotide sequence: TGCGCCAGCAGCGGGACTAGCGTATCGAACACCGGGGAGCTGTTTTTT.

The chain couples TRBV11-2 to TRBJ2-7, with a possible D match to TRBD1 (6 bases). CDR3 length: 18 amino acids. V was trimmed by 5 bases and J by 2 bases, leaving 25 bases between them. The germline CDR1 and CDR2 sequences are SGHAT and FQNNGV. The CDR3 protein is CASSGLEQGQHLTYEQYF. The CDR3 region has the DNA TGTGCCAGCAGCGGTCTCGAACAGGGCCAACACCTAACCTACGAGCAGTACTTC.

This clone was seen once. The rearrangement uses TRBV5-1 and TRBJ2-3, with TRBD2 matching 7 bases. Germline values: CDR1 SGHRS, CDR2 YFSETQ. The CDR3 totals 16 residues. The V and J ends lost 4 bases and 4 bases, in that order; junction bases with no gene match: 12. CDR3 nucleotides: TGCGCCAGCAGCGGAAGACTAGCAGCGGGGCCAGATACGCAGTATTTT. It translates to CASSGRLAAGPDTQYF. Combining the CDR3 with reference TRBV5-1 and TRBJ2-3 gives the whole variable domain KAGVTQTPRYLIKTRGQQVTLSCSPISGHRSVSWYQQTPGQGLQFLFEYFSETQRNKGNFPGRFSGRQFSNSRSEMNVSTLELGDSALYLCASSGRLAAGPDTQYFGPGTRLTVL.

This chain uses TRBV27 with TRBJ2-5, with 16 bases fitting TRBD2. Germline lookup yields CDR1 MNHEY and CDR2 SMNVEV (reference sequence). The CDR3 runs to 18 residues. J lost 7 bases, V lost 4 bases, and 12 bases had no gene match. CDR3 sequence reads: CASSSGTSGRVDGRTQYF. CDR3 in DNA: TGTGCCAGCAGTTCCGGGACTAGCGGGAGGGTCGACGGGCGGACCCAGTACTTC.

J is TRBJ2-2 and V is TRBV27; D is ambiguous. This CDR3 has 14 residues. Germline CDR1 MNHEY, CDR2 SMNVEV (reference sequence). With 4 bases removed from V and 9 bases from J, the gap between germline ends came to 15 bases. Here the CDR3 DNA reads TGTGCCAGCAGTTCCCACCCCATGGGCTGGGAGCTGTTTTTT. Translation gives CASSSHPMGWELFF.

The chain uses TRBV2 and TRBJ1-2; TRBD1 is a possible D gene (5 bases). Trimming left V 0 bases short and J 4 bases short, with 12 bases between. Germline assignment: CDR1 SNHLY and CDR2 FYNNEI. CDR3 size: 15 residues. The CDR3 sequence: CASSEALRQIYGYTF. CDR3 in DNA: TGTGCCAGCAGTGAAGCGCTCAGACAGATCTATGGCTACACCTTC.